Presented here are 16 T cell receptor beta chains from one specimen sequenced in a study of cytomegalovirus exposure and HLA in healthy donors. The PCR was carried out with 60 Vbeta primers and 13 Jbeta primers. Assay: immunoSEQ multiplex PCR; the TCRdb copy retains only in-frame clones and omits some. This sample has about 130,000 clones, with more than 70% found just once. The sample was PBMCs. All receptors come from a man aged 25 to 40 in good health and CMV-seronegative.

This chain connects TRBV7-9 to TRBJ2-5, with D perhaps TRBD2 (6 bases). The CDR3 spans 16 residues. Trimming removed 5 bases at V and 5 bases at J, with 21 bases between. The germline CDR1 and CDR2 sequences are SEHNR and FQNEAQ (reference sequence). CDR3 DNA sequence: TGTGCCAGCAGCCGCCCTCTAGCGAGGGATTGGGAGACCCAGTACTTC. Amino acid sequence: CASSRPLARDWETQYF.

V gene TRBV10-1 combines with J gene TRBJ1-2; D not certain. This CDR3 comprises 13 residues. CDR1 and CDR2 from the germline V gene are WNHNN and SYGVQD (reference sequence). V was pared by 5 bases and J by 5 bases, with 12 bases between. The CDR3 is CASSYSGSYGYTF. CDR3 DNA sequence: TGCGCCAGCAGTTACTCAGGATCTTATGGCTACACCTTC.

V usage is TRBV6-1 and J usage is TRBJ1-3; no reliable D call. Trimming took off 7 bases at V and 1 base at J, with 11 bases between the two ends. This CDR3 spans 14 amino acids. Per the germline V gene, CDR1 is MNHNS and CDR2 is SASEGT. CDR3 sequence (DNA): TGTGCCAGCAAAAGTTTGACATCTGGAAACACCATATATTTT. Protein: CASKSLTSGNTIYF.

In DNA, the CDR3 is TGTGCCAGCAGCTTTCGGCAGGGGTCGTACGAGCAGTACTTC. Amino acid sequence: CASSFRQGSYEQYF. V usage is TRBV5-4 and J usage is TRBJ2-7, with D possibly matching TRBD1 (6 bases). V shed 2 bases and J shed 4 bases, with 13 bases lying between them. The CDR3 is 14 amino acids. Germline assignment: CDR1 SGHNT and CDR2 YYREEE (reference sequence).

The rearrangement links TRBV5-4 to TRBJ2-5, with unresolved D. This CDR3 comprises 14 residues. Germline assignment: CDR1 SGHNT and CDR2 YYREEE (reference sequence). V gave up 0 bases and J gave up 3 bases, with 9 bases separating them. The CDR3 nucleotides read TGTGCCAGCAGCTTGGCATCGGTAGAAGAGACCCAGTACTTC. Translation: CASSLASVEETQYF.

The chain uses TRBV14 and TRBJ2-3; a possible D gene is TRBD2 (6 bases). This CDR3 spans 13 amino acids. CDR1 is SGHDN, CDR2 FVKESK, per germline. Trimming pared 3 bases from V and 15 bases from J, leaving 19 bases between. Here the CDR3 DNA reads TGTGCCAGCAGCCAGACTAGTTTGGGGATCGTCTATTTT. It yields the protein CASSQTSLGIVYF. The variable domain in full, completed from reference TRBV14 and TRBJ2-3, reads EAGVTQFPSHSVIEKGQTVTLRCDPISGHDNLYWYRRVMGKEIKFLLHFVKESKQDESGMPNNRFLAERTGGTYSTLKVQPAELEDSGVYFCASSQTSLGIVYFGPGTRLTVL.

The count of this clone is one. In DNA form, the CDR3 reads TGTGCCAGCAGTTCGAACCTGGGACAGACCTACGAGCAGTACTTC. Protein: CASSSNLGQTYEQYF. The chain is built from TRBV27 and TRBJ2-7, with 7 bases matching TRBD1. Germline V gene data show CDR1 as MNHEY and CDR2 as SMNVEV (reference sequence). Unmatched junction bases numbered 8, after V lost 4 bases and J lost 2 bases. The CDR3 runs to 15 residues.

The V and J genes are TRBV7-9 and TRBJ2-1; D ambiguous. Germline assignment: CDR1 SEHNR and CDR2 FQNEAQ (reference sequence). The CDR3 spans 13 residues. Trimming left V 2 bases short and J 4 bases short, with 6 bases between. CDR3 residues: CASSLTGYNEQFF. The DNA of the CDR3 is TGTGCCAGCAGCTTAACCGGGTACAATGAGCAGTTCTTC.

CDR3: CASSPGGRNTGELFF. CDR3 sequence (DNA): TGTGCCAGCAGCCCCGGGGGGCGGAACACCGGGGAGCTGTTTTTT. This chain links TRBV7-9 with TRBJ2-2; D is perhaps TRBD2 (7 bases). The CDR3 covers 15 residues. Germline V gives CDR1 SEHNR, CDR2 FQNEAQ (reference sequence). V was clipped by 5 bases and J by 1 base, with 11 bases between them.

The chain is built from TRBV4-1 and TRBJ1-1; possible D gene TRBD1, 6 bases. CDR1 and CDR2 (germline): MGHRA, YSYEKL. The V gene lost 1 base and the J gene lost 0 bases, with 18 bases spanning the gap. The CDR3 has 18 residues. CDR3 in amino acids: CASSQGGLDRHMNTEAFF. The CDR3 nucleotides read TGCGCCAGCAGCCAAGGGGGTTTGGACAGACATATGAACACTGAAGCTTTCTTT.

To note about this clone: Other DNA variants within this sample encode the same CDR3. The genes are TRBV9 and TRBJ1-3, with no clear D. The CDR3 contains 13 residues. Trimming removed 1 base at V and 1 base at J, with 3 bases between. In germline, CDR1 is SGDLS, CDR2 YYNGEE. For the CDR3, the DNA is TGTGCCAGCAGCGTACAATCTGGAAACACCATATATTTT. Amino acid sequence: CASSVQSGNTIYF. The full variable domain, rest sourced from reference TRBV9 and TRBJ1-3, is DSGVTQTPKHLITATGQRVTLRCSPRSGDLSVYWYQQSLDQGLQFLIQYYNGEERAKGNILERFSAQQFPDLHSELNLSSLELGDSALYFCASSVQSGNTIYFGEGSWLTVV.

The chain couples TRBV5-1 to TRBJ2-5, with a possible D match to TRBD1 (6 bases). Trimming pared 0 bases from V and 5 bases from J, leaving 17 bases between. The CDR3 has 16 amino acids. CDR1 and CDR2 (germline): SGHRS, YFSETQ. Here the CDR3 reads CASSLALGRQAETQYF. For the CDR3, the DNA is TGCGCCAGCAGCTTGGCCCTTGGAAGACAGGCCGAGACCCAGTACTTC. Complete variable domain (other parts from reference TRBV5-1 and TRBJ2-5): KAGVTQTPRYLIKTRGQQVTLSCSPISGHRSVSWYQQTPGQGLQFLFEYFSETQRNKGNFPGRFSGRQFSNSRSEMNVSTLELGDSALYLCASSLALGRQAETQYFGPGTRLLVL.

This clone was counted between two and nine times. This chain links TRBV27 with TRBJ2-7; D may be TRBD1 (6 bases). With 5 bases removed from V and 4 bases from J, the gap between germline ends came to 15 bases. The CDR3 has 14 amino acids. Per germline, CDR1 MNHEY and CDR2 SMNVEV (reference sequence). The CDR3 DNA is TGTGCCAGCAGTAAGACCCGAGGACAGTACGAGCAGTACTTC. Protein: CASSKTRGQYEQYF.

The CDR3 coding sequence is TGTGCCAGCTCACCAGACGGACAGGGGAAGTATGGCTACACCTTC. It encodes CASSPDGQGKYGYTF. The chain uses TRBV18 and TRBJ1-2; 9 nucleotides line up with TRBD1. The CDR3 is 15 amino acids. V lost 2 bases to trimming and J lost 5 bases; unmatched junction nucleotides: 6. CDR1 is KGHSH, CDR2 LQKENI, per germline.

V and J are TRBV7-4 and TRBJ2-7; 8 bases agree with TRBD1. The CDR3 runs 14 residues. Germline V gene sequence: CDR1 SGHVT, CDR2 SQSDAQ. V shed 5 bases and J 1 base; nucleotides not matched to a gene: 4. The CDR3 protein is CASSPGQASYEQYF. CDR3 coding DNA: TGTGCCAGCAGCCCGGGACAGGCATCCTACGAGCAGTACTTC.

The CDR3 loop reads CASSSAGVPDEQYF. In DNA form, the CDR3 reads TGTGCCAGCAGTTCAGCGGGAGTCCCGGACGAGCAGTACTTC. The genes are TRBV27 and TRBJ2-7, with TRBD2 identical over 8 bases. The CDR3 extends over 14 amino acids. The ends lost 4 bases at V and 5 bases at J; junction bases unmatched: 7. Germline lookup yields CDR1 MNHEY and CDR2 SMNVEV (reference sequence).